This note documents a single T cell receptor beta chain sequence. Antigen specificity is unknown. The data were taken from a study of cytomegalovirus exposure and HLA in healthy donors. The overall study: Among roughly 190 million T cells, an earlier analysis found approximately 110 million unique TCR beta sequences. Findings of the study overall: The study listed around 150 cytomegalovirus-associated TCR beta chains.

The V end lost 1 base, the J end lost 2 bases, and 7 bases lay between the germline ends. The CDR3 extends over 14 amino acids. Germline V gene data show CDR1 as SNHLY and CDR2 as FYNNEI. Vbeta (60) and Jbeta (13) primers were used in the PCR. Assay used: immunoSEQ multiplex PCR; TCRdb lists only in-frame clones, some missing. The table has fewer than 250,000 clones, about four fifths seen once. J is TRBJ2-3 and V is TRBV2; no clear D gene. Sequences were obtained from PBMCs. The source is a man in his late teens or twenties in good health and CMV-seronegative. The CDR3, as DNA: TGTGCCAGCAGTGAAGATCGAGCCACAGATACGCAGTATTTT. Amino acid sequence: CASSEDRATDTQYF.